This T cell receptor beta chain was sequenced during a study of beta chain features in type 1 diabetes. At the level of the study: Cells sorted and examined across all samples totaled 85 million to 130 million. Study observations and caveats: TCRB repertoires of naive, central memory and Treg cells appeared more similar among patients than among healthy donors.

Isolated RNA was reverse transcribed in full, so expressed TCRB transcripts were sequenced. Sequenced by immunoSEQ multiplex PCR; TCRdb stores in-frame clones only, minus some. The sample consists of hundreds of thousands of clones, 10% to 15% of them appearing once. On average, the one heparinised blood draw given by each donor was approximately 120 mL. Unmatched junction bases numbered 4, after V lost 5 bases and J lost 1 base. Germline V gene lookup returns CDR1 SGHNT and CDR2 YENEEA. This CDR3 region has 15 residues. This clone has just a few counts. As yet, its antigen is unknown. Sample: naive CD4+ T cells from blood. V usage is TRBV11-3 and J usage is TRBJ2-2; 7 bases line up with TRBD1. The clonotype comes from a man between 18 and 29 years old in good health. The DNA for the CDR3 is TGTGCCAGCAGCCGCCGACAGGGGAACACCGGGGAGCTGTTTTTT. The encoded protein is CASSRRQGNTGELFF.